Listed below are T cell receptor beta chains from one sample, sequenced in a study of blood T cell repertoires in COVID-19. Profiled with immunoSEQ multiplex PCR; TCRdb holds only in-frame clones, not every one. The table records about 16,000 clones, around 79% of them present only once. Sequencing was carried out using peripheral blood. Receptor source: a woman aged 70-85 years with active COVID-19. Each CDR3 is given with its conserved first and last residue. D genes are given only for firm matches. Clone size is stated in some rows and not others, as once, few, many or a class when expanded.

j_call d_call v_call clone_size cdr3_aa cdr3_nt
TRBJ2-7 TRBD2 TRBV18 - CASSPLVSGMGEQYF TGTGCCAGCTCACCACTCGTTAGCGGGATGGGGGAGCAGTACTTC
TRBJ1-2 - TRBV18 few CASSLNDRDGYTF TGTGCCAGCTCACTAAACGACAGAGACGGCTACACCTTC
TRBJ2-3 - TRBV5-5 - CASTPQKFTQYF TGTGCCAGCACCCCCCAGAAATTTACGCAGTATTTT
TRBJ2-2 - TRBV24-1 - CATSDFKVRDGRNTGELFF TGTGCCACCAGTGATTTTAAGGTCAGGGACGGGAGAAACACCGGGGAGCTGTTTTTT
TRBJ2-2 TRBD1 TRBV11-3 few CASSCPPPTGHGELFF TGTGCCAGCAGCTGTCCACCCCCGACAGGGCACGGGGAGCTGTTTTTT
TRBJ2-7 - TRBV11-2 - CASSFGGGSSYEQYF TGTGCCAGCAGCTTTGGGGGAGGTAGCTCCTACGAGCAGTACTTC
TRBJ1-1 TRBD1 TRBV5-6 - CASSRPGQKNTEAFF TGTGCCAGCAGCCGCCCGGGACAGAAGAACACTGAAGCTTTCTTT
TRBJ2-5 TRBD2 TRBV28 - CASSLEEVAGMGETQYF TGTGCCAGCAGTTTAGAGGAAGTAGCGGGGATGGGAGAGACCCAGTACTTC
TRBJ2-3 TRBD2 TRBV24-1 - CATSDWTSGNTDTQYF TGTGCCACCAGTGATTGGACTAGCGGGAACACAGATACGCAGTATTTT
TRBJ1-6 - TRBV4-2 few CASSQITAQGPLHF TGTGCCAGCAGCCAAATTACCGCTCAGGGACCCCTCCACTTT
TRBJ2-2 TRBD2 TRBV28 - CASSSGLAGGGNTGELFF TGTGCCAGCAGTTCCGGACTAGCGGGAGGTGGGAACACCGGGGAGCTGTTTTTT
TRBJ1-3 - TRBV5-3 - CARSLPGDSGNTIYF TGTGCCAGAAGCTTGCCAGGCGACTCTGGAAACACCATATATTTT
TRBJ2-3 - TRBV6-6 - CASSRRGLGAISTDTQYF TGTGCCAGCAGTCGTAGGGGCCTTGGGGCTATTAGCACAGATACGCAGTATTTT
TRBJ2-7 - TRBV27 - CASRSPGNLYEQYF TGTGCCAGCAGGAGCCCAGGCAACCTCTACGAGCAGTACTTC
TRBJ1-1 TRBD1 TRBV6-1 - CASNEQGEAFF TGTGCCAGCAATGAACAGGGGGAAGCTTTCTTT
TRBJ2-1 TRBD2 TRBV18 - CASSLLAGVRNEQFF TGTGCCAGCTCACTTCTAGCGGGCGTCCGTAATGAGCAGTTCTTC
TRBJ2-7 - TRBV7-9 medium-sized CASSFSPRGSEQYF TGTGCCAGCAGCTTTTCACCAAGGGGGTCCGAGCAGTACTTC
TRBJ1-2 TRBD1 TRBV2 few CASSEAYGQGKEYGYTF TGTGCCAGCAGTGAAGCGTATGGACAGGGGAAAGAATATGGCTACACCTTC
TRBJ2-1 - TRBV7-3 - CASSPAVASWNEQFF TGTGCCAGCAGCCCGGCCGTGGCTAGCTGGAATGAGCAGTTCTTC
TRBJ2-3 - TRBV27 - CASNLQGLGTDTQYF TGTGCCAGCAACCTACAGGGTTTGGGGACAGATACGCAGTATTTT
TRBJ1-2 - TRBV28 - CASSSTGGLSRQGYTF TGTGCCAGCAGTTCCACGGGAGGCCTAAGCCGCCAGGGCTACACCTTC
TRBJ2-7 - TRBV29-1 - CSVDRGGYEQYF TGCAGCGTTGATAGGGGGGGCTACGAGCAGTACTTC
TRBJ2-1 TRBD2 TRBV24-1 - CATFSGNEQFF TGTGCCACCTTTAGCGGGAATGAGCAGTTCTTC
TRBJ2-3 - TRBV28 hyperexpanded CASSLEELGASSTDTQYF TGTGCCAGCAGTTTAGAGGAGCTAGGAGCGTCTAGCACAGATACGCAGTATTTT
TRBJ2-5 TRBD2 TRBV9 - CASTRLAGAGTQYF TGTGCCAGCACCAGGCTGGCGGGAGCCGGGACCCAGTACTTC
TRBJ2-5 TRBD2 TRBV7-9 - CASSSSSGLETQYF TGTGCCAGCAGCTCCTCTAGCGGGCTAGAGACCCAGTACTTC
TRBJ2-7 TRBD1 TRBV5-1 - CASSLVGQGASEQYF TGCGCCAGCAGCTTGGTTGGACAGGGGGCATCCGAGCAGTACTTC
TRBJ1-1 - TRBV6-6 - CASSRDFYAQMNTEAFF TGTGCCAGCAGTCGGGACTTTTACGCCCAAATGAACACTGAAGCTTTCTTT
TRBJ1-6 TRBD1 TRBV28 - CASRQGANPPLHF TGTGCCAGCAGACAGGGGGCCAATCCACCCCTCCACTTT
TRBJ2-6 - TRBV29-1 few CSVGPLSGANVLTF TGCAGCGTTGGGCCCCTCTCTGGGGCCAACGTCCTGACTTTC
TRBJ2-7 - TRBV19 - CASTPDSTSYEQYF TGTGCCAGTACCCCAGACAGCACCTCCTACGAGCAGTACTTC
TRBJ2-6 - TRBV15 - CATRHGGGSSGANVLTF TGTGCCACCCGCCATGGGGGCGGCTCATCTGGGGCCAACGTCCTGACTTTC
TRBJ2-1 - TRBV19 - CASTEGRASSYNEQFF TGTGCCAGTACAGAAGGGCGGGCGAGCTCCTACAATGAGCAGTTCTTC
TRBJ2-1 - TRBV2 - CATDLPSARSYNEQFF TGTGCCACCGATTTACCTAGCGCCCGCTCCTACAATGAGCAGTTCTTC
TRBJ2-1 - TRBV28 - CASRSDSYNEQFF TGTGCCAGCAGGTCGGACAGCTACAATGAGCAGTTCTTC
TRBJ2-3 - TRBV9 - CASSVNLLTDTQYF TGTGCCAGCAGCGTAAATTTACTCACAGATACGCAGTATTTT
TRBJ1-2 - TRBV12-3/TRBV12-4 - CASKGDSNYGYTF TGTGCCAGCAAAGGGGATAGTAACTATGGCTACACCTTC